What follows are 30 T cell receptor beta chains derived from one specimen sequenced in a study of T cell responses to AZD1222 COVID-19 vaccine. Using immunoSEQ multiplex PCR, the repertoire was profiled, and TCRdb retains in-frame clones only, with some absent. The top ten clones hold 8% to 10% of a sample with roughly 120,000 clones, about 90% of them seen once. Sequencing used peripheral blood, obtained on day 0 of AZD1222 vaccination. Every receptor here comes from an adult in good health.

The V gene is TRBV5-6, the J gene TRBJ1-5, with 9 bases identical to TRBD1. Germline trimming cut 4 bases from V and 6 bases from J; bases unmatched to any gene: 11. The CDR3 totals 16 residues. Germline V lookup: CDR1 SGHDT, CDR2 YYEEEE. The CDR3 loop reads CASSRGQGWEGQPQHF. DNA of the CDR3: TGTGCCAGCAGCAGAGGACAGGGGTGGGAAGGTCAGCCCCAGCATTTT.

The rearrangement joins TRBV11-2 to TRBJ2-5; possibly TRBD1 or TRBD2 for D (5 bases each). The CDR3 extends over 18 amino acids. V was cut by 1 base and J by 4 bases, with 22 bases left in between. Germline V gene data show CDR1 as SGHAT and CDR2 as FQNNGV. The DNA of the CDR3 is TGTGCCAGCAGCTTAGGCCCCCCAGGTGTGGGGGAAGGAGAGACCCAGTACTTC. It translates to CASSLGPPGVGEGETQYF.

In regard to this clone: The junction differs from germline at one of its ends, possibly a read error. CDR3 region: CATSRGGENPPQHF. The CDR3 nucleotides are TGTGCCACCAGCAGAGGAGGGGAGAATCCGCCCCAGCATTTT. The rearrangement joins TRBV15 to TRBJ1-5, with a weak D call TRBD1 (5 bases). Germline V gene sequence: CDR1 LNHNV, CDR2 YYDKDF (reference sequence). This CDR3 contains 14 residues.

The rearrangement uses TRBV2 and TRBJ1-3; no definite D call. The V gene's germline CDR1 is SNHLY and CDR2 FYNNEI. V was cut by 3 bases and J by 4 bases, with 4 bases left in between. This CDR3 has 12 residues. The CDR3 DNA reads as TGTGCCAGCAGTGACCAGGGAAACACCATATATTTT. Its translation is CASSDQGNTIYF.

The chain links TRBV3-1 (or the pseudogene TRBV3-2) to TRBJ1-1; possible D gene TRBD1, 6 bases. The CDR3 runs 15 residues. Germline CDR1 reads LGHDT; CDR2 reads YNNKEL (reference sequence). V was trimmed by 0 bases and J by 1 base, leaving 9 bases between them. DNA of the CDR3: TGTGCCAGCAGCCAAGACATAGGGGGGAACACTGAAGCTTTCTTT. It specifies CASSQDIGGNTEAFF.

J is TRBJ1-1 and V is TRBV5-4, with D hard to call. Per germline, CDR1 SGHNT and CDR2 YYREEE (reference sequence). This CDR3 is built from 13 residues. V was shortened by 0 bases and J by 8 bases, with 11 bases between the two germline ends. In nucleotides, the CDR3 is TGTGCCAGCAGCTTGGGATCTTCTTCGGAAGCTTTCTTT. Translation: CASSLGSSSEAFF.

This clone was recorded once. The CDR3 region is CASSPPGDAYGYTF. In DNA form, the CDR3 reads TGTGCCAGCTCACCACCGGGGGATGCCTATGGCTACACCTTC. This rearrangement joins TRBV18 to TRBJ1-2, with D possibly matching TRBD1 (5 bases). Per germline, CDR1 KGHSH and CDR2 LQKENI. This CDR3 is built from 14 residues. V shed 0 bases and J shed 4 bases, with 9 bases lying between them.

A word on this clone: The same CDR3 is also encoded by other DNA sequences in this sample. The chain carries TRBV7-2 and TRBJ1-1; D is possibly TRBD1 (6 bases). With 3 bases removed from V and 2 bases from J, the gap between germline ends came to 7 bases. CDR1 and CDR2 from the germline V gene are SGHTA and FQGNSA. The CDR3 consists of 13 residues. Here the CDR3 DNA reads TGTGCCAGCAGCTTGACAGGTAACACTGAAGCTTTCTTT. As protein: CASSLTGNTEAFF.

The CDR3 region is CASGTPGLKTRGQPQHF. DNA for the CDR3: TGTGCCAGCGGAACCCCGGGACTTAAGACAAGAGGTCAGCCCCAGCATTTT. V is TRBV5-8 and J is TRBJ1-5, with D perhaps TRBD1 (5 bases). V was trimmed by 7 bases and J by 6 bases, leaving 26 bases between them. There are 17 residues in the CDR3. The germline V gene encodes CDR1 SGHTS and CDR2 YDEGEE.

This clone turned up a few times. The V gene is TRBV2, the J gene TRBJ2-5, with D maybe TRBD1 (5 bases). The CDR3 is 13 amino acids. Trimming removed 4 bases from V and 5 bases from J, with 11 bases in between. The germline CDR1 and CDR2 sequences are SNHLY and FYNNEI. CDR3 nucleotide sequence: TGTGCCAGCAGTGCAGGGTATACCGAGACCCAGTACTTC. Its translation is CASSAGYTETQYF.

The DNA for the CDR3 is TGTGCCAGCAGTCGGACAGGGGAGGGGAACACTGAAGCTTTCTTT. Its protein is CASSRTGEGNTEAFF. The chain joins TRBV7-3 to TRBJ1-1; 9 nucleotides line up with TRBD1. The CDR3 is 15 residues long. Trimming took 6 bases from V and 1 from J; bases not matched to a gene: 6. The V gene's germline CDR1 is SGHTA and CDR2 FQGTGA.

This clone came up a few times. V and J are TRBV6-5 and TRBJ1-3; D is unclear. CDR1 is MNHEY, CDR2 SVGAGI, per germline. The CDR3 consists of 13 residues. Trimming cost V 6 bases and J 4 bases, with 10 bases left between them. The CDR3 DNA reads as TGTGCCAGCAGGAAACATGGGGGAAACACCATATATTTT. Protein sequence: CASRKHGGNTIYF.

The chain recombines TRBV30 with TRBJ1-1; D is ambiguous. CDR3 length equals 14 residues. CDR1 is GTSNPN, CDR2 SVGIG, per germline (reference sequence). Trimming took off 0 bases at V and 1 base at J, with 9 bases between the two ends. In DNA, the CDR3 is TGTGCCTGGAGTGTAACTACAGCGAACACTGAAGCTTTCTTT. Its translation is CAWSVTTANTEAFF. The full variable domain, completed using reference TRBV30 and TRBJ1-1, is SQTIHQWPATLVQPVGSPLSLECTVEGTSNPNLYWYRQAAGRGLQLLFYSVGIGQISSEVPQNLSASRPQDRQFILSSKKLLLSDSGFYLCAWSVTTANTEAFFGQGTRLTVV.

This chain links TRBV5-4 with TRBJ2-2, with D possibly matching TRBD1 (6 bases). With 6 bases removed from V and 3 bases from J, the gap between germline ends came to 12 bases. The CDR3 runs to 14 residues. Germline-derived CDR1 and CDR2 are SGHNT and YYREEE (reference sequence). This CDR3 reads CASKNRADTGELFF. CDR3 bases: TGTGCCAGCAAGAACAGGGCCGACACCGGGGAGCTGTTTTTT.

V and J are TRBV15 and TRBJ2-7; 7 bases are shared with TRBD2. The junction had 5 bases not matched to a gene; V was cut back by 1 base and J by 2 bases. CDR1 is LNHNV and CDR2 is YYDKDF in the germline V gene (reference sequence). The length of the CDR3 is 15 residues. The DNA for the CDR3 is TGTGCCACCAGCAGAGCCGCGGGAGCGGCCTACGAGCAGTACTTC. It specifies CATSRAAGAAYEQYF.

The CDR3 reads CASSFRQSTDTQYF. The CDR3 DNA follows: TGTGCCAGCAGCTTCAGACAGAGCACAGATACGCAGTATTTT. The chain employs TRBV9 and TRBJ2-3, with D tentatively TRBD1 (5 bases). Germline V lookup: CDR1 SGDLS, CDR2 YYNGEE. The V and J ends lost 4 bases and 0 bases respectively, with 9 bases between them. This CDR3 region has 14 residues.

The gene calls are TRBV30 and TRBJ2-6; 9 bases are shared with TRBD1. This CDR3 comprises 17 residues. The V gene end was trimmed by 0 bases and the J gene end by 1 base; junction bases not matched to a gene: 4. CDR1 and CDR2 (germline): GTSNPN, SVGIG (reference sequence). The CDR3 loop reads CAWSVTGGESGANVLTF. As DNA, the CDR3 is TGTGCCTGGAGTGTAACAGGGGGCGAATCTGGGGCCAACGTCCTGACTTTC.

V gene TRBV20-1 combines with J gene TRBJ2-3; D is perhaps TRBD2 (6 bases). The V end was cut by 3 bases, the J end by 2 bases, with 12 bases between. Germline assignment: CDR1 DFQATT and CDR2 SNEGSKA (reference sequence). CDR3 size: 14 residues. CDR3 residues: CSASDGSSTDTQYF. The CDR3 region has the DNA TGCAGTGCTAGTGACGGGAGCTCCACAGATACGCAGTATTTT.

The DNA for the CDR3 is TGTGCCAGCAGTTTATCCCTCCGTGGGACTTACGAGCAGTACTTC. It codes for CASSLSLRGTYEQYF. The J gene is TRBJ2-7, the V gene TRBV27; the D gene is possibly TRBD2 (6 bases). The ends were cut back, 0 bases at V and 4 bases at J, with 13 bases in the middle. The CDR3 runs 15 residues. Per germline, CDR1 MNHEY and CDR2 SMNVEV (reference sequence).

This chain joins TRBV7-2 and TRBJ2-6; D uncertain. Germline V gene data show CDR1 as SGHTA and CDR2 as FQGNSA. CDR3 length: 13 amino acids. V lost 4 bases, J lost 0 bases, and 1 base lay in between. In DNA form, the CDR3 reads TGTGCCAGCAGCTCCTCTGGGGCCAACGTCCTGACTTTC. The encoded protein is CASSSSGANVLTF.

The V and J genes are TRBV29-1 and TRBJ1-2; 8 positions agree with TRBD1. The CDR3 is 14 residues long. The V and J ends lost 5 bases and 4 bases, in that order; junction bases with no gene match: 9. CDR1 and CDR2 (germline): SQVTM, ANQGSEA. The CDR3 region is CSVPTADRGYGYTF. The CDR3 DNA reads as TGCAGCGTTCCTACTGCAGACAGGGGCTATGGCTACACCTTC.

V gene TRBV5-6 combines with J gene TRBJ2-5; TRBD2 matches 14 bases. This CDR3 region has 17 residues. After removal of 2 bases from V and 4 bases from J, the junction contained 7 bases not matched to a gene. The germline V gene encodes CDR1 SGHDT and CDR2 YYEEEE. CDR3 DNA: TGTGCCAGCAGCTTAGCGGGACTAGCGGGAGATATAGAGACCCAGTACTTC. This encodes CASSLAGLAGDIETQYF.

The CDR3 is CASSPPRLAGGTYEQYF. In nucleotides, the CDR3 is TGTGCCAGCTCACCACCGAGACTAGCGGGAGGCACCTACGAGCAGTACTTC. This sequence joins TRBV18 and TRBJ2-7; 13 bases fit TRBD2. This CDR3 is built from 17 residues. The germline V gene has CDR1 KGHSH and CDR2 LQKENI. Trimming cost V 0 bases and J 2 bases; bases outside gene matches: 4.

This clone was recorded once. The chain combines TRBV4-3 with TRBJ1-2, with D possibly TRBD1 on 6 matching bases. Germline CDR1 is LGHNA and CDR2 is YSLEER. Trimming stripped 1 base from V and 4 bases from J, with 13 bases between. The CDR3 spans 15 residues. CDR3: CASSQVGQGLYGYTF. CDR3 coding DNA: TGCGCCAGCAGCCAAGTAGGGCAGGGGCTCTATGGCTACACCTTC.

This clone was seen a few times. In DNA form, the CDR3 reads TGTGCCAGCAGTTTATTAGGGGACTCACCCCTCCACTTT. Translating gives CASSLLGDSPLHF. This chain links TRBV12-3 or TRBV12-4 with TRBJ1-6, with D perhaps matching TRBD1 (5 bases). The CDR3 is made up of 13 amino acids. V was pared by 2 bases and J by 10 bases, with 9 bases between.

The chain couples TRBV7-2 to TRBJ2-7; TRBD1 is a possible D gene (6 bases). Trimming pared 5 bases from V and 4 bases from J, leaving 18 bases between. The germline gives CDR1 SGHTA, CDR2 FQGNSA. This CDR3 region has 15 residues. The CDR3 coding sequence is TGTGCCAGCAGCCTCCGACAGGATCCTTGGTACGAGCAGTACTTC. It codes for CASSLRQDPWYEQYF.

This chain connects TRBV19 to TRBJ2-5; D remains unclear. From germline, CDR1 is LNHDA and CDR2 SQIVND (reference sequence). V lost 3 bases and J lost 2, with 10 bases in between. There are 14 residues in the CDR3. In nucleotides, the CDR3 is TGTGCCAGTAGTATGTTCCCTAGGCAAGAGACCCAGTACTTC. Translating it yields CASSMFPRQETQYF.

This rearrangement joins TRBV19 to TRBJ1-1; no clear D gene. The CDR3 is made up of 12 amino acids. V was trimmed by 5 bases and J by 6 bases, leaving 10 bases between them. Germline CDR1 is LNHDA and CDR2 is SQIVND (reference sequence). Here the CDR3 reads CASSPRTSEAFF. CDR3 DNA: TGTGCCAGTAGTCCGCGAACGTCTGAAGCTTTCTTT.

This clone is a singleton in its sample. The gene calls are TRBV19 and TRBJ1-3; a weak D match, TRBD1 (6 bases). Germline V lookup: CDR1 LNHDA, CDR2 SQIVND (reference sequence). The CDR3 sequence is 15 residues long. The V and J ends lost 5 bases and 3 bases respectively, with 14 bases between them. The chain's CDR3 is CASSLRGASGNTIYF. Written as DNA, the CDR3 is TGTGCCAGTAGTCTTCGGGGGGCAAGTGGAAACACCATATATTTT. Full variable domain (missing parts from reference TRBV19 and TRBJ1-3): DGGITQSPKYLFRKEGQNVTLSCEQNLNHDAMYWYRQDPGQGLRLIYYSQIVNDFQKGDIAEGYSVSREKKESFPLTVTSAQKNPTAFYLCASSLRGASGNTIYFGEGSWLTVV.

In DNA form, the CDR3 reads TGCGCCAGCAGCCAAAGGCAGGGTGCGGGAAACACCATATATTTT. It encodes CASSQRQGAGNTIYF. The gene calls are TRBV4-1 and TRBJ1-3; a weak D match, TRBD1 (5 bases). Germline V gene lookup returns CDR1 MGHRA and CDR2 YSYEKL. There are 15 residues in the CDR3. Trimming cost V 2 bases and J 4 bases, with 12 bases left between them.